This TCR delta chain derives from a study of γδ T cells in repeated Plasmodium falciparum infection. Overall study context: Four controlled malaria infections with P. falciparum NF54 spanned around 660 days.

TCRdb applied CATT to the multiplex PCR reads for clone calling. The sample includes 85,000 to 95,000 delta-chain clones, approximately 1.5% of them seen just once. Turning to this clone: Its antigen is currently unknown. This DNA's translation and the protein TCRdb lists, from a much larger clone, do not match at residue 6, likely due to a read error; the protein shown is translated from the DNA.

Flow sorting of PBMC yielded separate Vgamma9/Vdelta2+ and Vdelta2-negative gammadelta T cell populations for bulk repertoire analysis. CDR1 and CDR2 from the germline V gene are TSWWSYY and QGS. The V gene lost 2 bases and the J gene lost 0 bases, with 31 bases spanning the gap. This CDR3 is built from 22 residues. Study-level points and caveats: Repeated controlled infections reportedly drove waves of new clonotype selection in Vdelta2-negative, mostly Vdelta1+, gammadelta repertoires.

The TCR was taken from a pool of human donors (malaria-infected and uninfected, not separated). This chain links TRDV1 with TRDJ1, with a tentative D call TRDD2 (9 bases). Sequenced sample: gamma-delta T cells from blood. CDR3 coding DNA: TGTGCTCTTGGGGAATTGCCCCTTCCTACGTTACTGGGGGTTCAGTACACCGATAAACTCATCTTT. This sequence encodes CALGELPLPTLLGVQYTDKLIF.